This passage covers 30 T cell receptor beta chains from one sample sequenced in a study of PD-L1 blockade in urothelial cancer. Time point denoted: pretreatment peripheral blood. This table comes from immunoSEQ multiplex PCR, and its TCRdb copy is limited to in-frame clones, with some not included. The sample contains tens of thousands of clones, approximately 84% of which appear only once. The source material was PBMCs, sampled around atezolizumab (anti-PD-L1) treatment. The receptors shown here come from a man aged 60-69 years with urothelial cancer.

This clone is a singleton in its sample. The chain employs TRBV6-5 and TRBJ1-2; D gene uncertain. This CDR3 has 12 amino acids. Germline assignment: CDR1 MNHEY and CDR2 SVGAGI. Trimming stripped 5 bases from V and 4 bases from J, with 8 bases between. The CDR3 protein is CASSDTVYGYTF. The DNA of the CDR3 is TGTGCCAGCAGTGACACAGTCTATGGCTACACCTTC.

The chain combines TRBV19 with TRBJ2-3; perhaps TRBD2 as D (5 bases). CDR1 is LNHDA, CDR2 SQIVND, per germline (reference sequence). V lost 7 bases, J lost 5 bases, and 13 bases lay in between. This CDR3 region has 13 residues. Written as DNA, the CDR3 is TGTGCCAGTAAATCGTCCGGGAAAGATACGCAGTATTTT. Protein sequence: CASKSSGKDTQYF.

This clone was observed a handful of times. The chain recombines TRBV6-5 with TRBJ2-2, with 8 bases that match TRBD2. Germline-derived CDR1 and CDR2 are MNHEY and SVGAGI. The CDR3 consists of 14 residues. Losses at the gene ends were 7 bases for V and 2 bases for J; bases not matched to a gene: 3. As DNA, the CDR3 is TGTGCCAGCAATCGGGAGGGAAACACCGGGGAGCTGTTTTTT. Translated, it gives CASNREGNTGELFF.

The V gene is TRBV28, the J gene TRBJ1-6, with a tentative D call TRBD1 (6 bases). Germline CDR1 MDHEN, CDR2 SYDVKM. V was pared by 6 bases and J by 6 bases, with 6 bases between. This CDR3 has 12 amino acids. The CDR3 protein is CASRQGNSPLHF. In DNA, the CDR3 is TGTGCCAGCAGACAGGGTAATTCACCCCTCCACTTT. The full variable domain, in which reference TRBV28 and TRBJ1-6 provide the parts outside the CDR3, is DVKVTQSSRYLVKRTGEKVFLECVQDMDHENMFWYRQDPGLGLRLIYFSYDVKMKEKGDIPEGYSVSREKKERFSLILESASTNQTSMYLCASRQGNSPLHFGNGTRLTVT.

This chain uses TRBV6-5 with TRBJ1-2; D possibly corresponds to TRBD1 (6 bases). The CDR3 sequence is 16 residues long. CDR1 MNHEY and CDR2 SVGAGI come from the germline V gene. Trimming took off 2 bases at V and 8 bases at J, with 21 bases between the two ends. The CDR3 loop reads CASSYEAGGLRGGYTF. CDR3 DNA sequence: TGTGCCAGCAGTTACGAAGCGGGGGGGCTCAGAGGGGGCTACACCTTC.

The genes are TRBV9 and TRBJ1-1, with D tentatively TRBD1 (5 bases). V lost 0 bases, J lost 1 base, and 7 bases lay in between. Looked up from germline, CDR1 is SGDLS and CDR2 is YYNGEE. There are 14 residues in the CDR3. CDR3 coding DNA: TGTGCCAGCAGCGTAGGGACACCGAACACTGAAGCTTTCTTT. It specifies CASSVGTPNTEAFF.

This chain connects TRBV21-1 to TRBJ1-2; the table's TRBD1 call for D was not verified on the DNA. TRBV21-1 is classified as a pseudogene. The CDR3 loop spans 14 amino acids. This chain's CDR3 is CASSKEPAGLAYTF. The CDR3 region has the DNA TGTGCCAGCAGCAAAGAGCCGGCAGGTCTTGCCTACACCTTC.

The sample holds one count of this clone. This chain uses TRBV2 with TRBJ2-3; TRBD2 matches 8 bases. Germline V gene lookup returns CDR1 SNHLY and CDR2 FYNNEI. With V trimmed by 6 bases and J by 3 bases, 5 bases remained unmatched. The CDR3 is 14 residues long. CDR3 bases: TGTGCCAGCAGACGGGGGGGCTTGACAGATACGCAGTATTTT. Translation gives CASRRGGLTDTQYF.

The gene calls are TRBV19 and TRBJ2-7; TRBD1 matches 7 bases. The CDR3 length is 14 residues. V dropped 5 bases and J dropped 3; count of bases not matched to a gene: 7. Germline V gene lookup returns CDR1 LNHDA and CDR2 SQIVND (reference sequence). The chain's CDR3 is CASSSGTADYEQYF. CDR3 DNA: TGTGCCAGTAGTTCCGGGACAGCAGACTACGAGCAGTACTTC.

This chain uses TRBV11-3 with TRBJ2-1; weak D call: TRBD1 (6 bases). V shed 5 bases and J shed 1 base, with 12 bases lying between them. Germline V gene lookup returns CDR1 SGHNT and CDR2 YENEEA. The CDR3 is 15 amino acids. This chain's CDR3 is CASSRSGQSYNEQFF. CDR3 DNA: TGTGCCAGCAGCCGGTCGGGACAATCCTACAATGAGCAGTTCTTC.

The chain joins TRBV18 to TRBJ2-4, with 7 bases matching TRBD1. The V gene end was trimmed by 3 bases and the J gene end by 6 bases; junction bases not matched to a gene: 5. The CDR3 totals 14 residues. The V gene's germline CDR1 is KGHSH and CDR2 LQKENI. The CDR3 DNA follows: TGTGCCAGCTCACCGGGGGACAGAGGAAACATTCAGTACTTC. Its translation: CASSPGDRGNIQYF.

V usage is TRBV28 and J usage is TRBJ1-2; a possible D gene is TRBD1 (5 bases). V was clipped by 2 bases and J by 0 bases, with 13 bases between them. This CDR3 is built from 16 residues. Germline lookup yields CDR1 MDHEN and CDR2 SYDVKM. The CDR3 sequence: CASSLIQGITNYGYTF. The DNA for the CDR3 is TGTGCCAGCAGTTTAATCCAGGGAATTACTAACTATGGCTACACCTTC.

This clone was detected a few times. The gene calls are TRBV7-2 and TRBJ1-2; D not certain. V lost 1 base and J 4 bases, leaving 10 bases between the germline ends. Germline-derived CDR1 and CDR2 are SGHTA and FQGNSA. The length of the CDR3 is 14 residues. In nucleotides, the CDR3 is TGTGCCAGCAGCTTAGGCACTACGGCCTATGGCTACACCTTC. Its protein is CASSLGTTAYGYTF.

The chain carries TRBV6-4 and TRBJ2-3, with 13 bases lining up with TRBD2. The CDR3 covers 16 residues. The junction had 7 bases not matched to a gene; V was cut back by 4 bases and J by 6 bases. Germline V gene data show CDR1 as MRHNA and CDR2 as SNTAGT. The CDR3 DNA reads TGTGCCAGCAGTGCGACTAGCGGGGGGACGTATGATACGCAGTATTTT. It specifies CASSATSGGTYDTQYF.

This chain links TRBV4-1 with TRBJ2-6, with TRBD2 matching 7 bases. The CDR3 runs 16 residues. With V trimmed by 0 bases and J by 2 bases, 1 base remained unmatched. Per germline, CDR1 MGHRA and CDR2 YSYEKL. CDR3 nucleotides: TGCGCCAGCAGCCAAGATGGGGGGGCTGGGGCCAACGTCCTGACTTTC. It yields the protein CASSQDGGAGANVLTF.

This sequence joins TRBV7-9 and TRBJ2-1, with 12 bases lining up with TRBD2. Germline CDR1 is SEHNR and CDR2 is FQNEAQ (reference sequence). V lost 2 bases to trimming and J lost 10 bases; unmatched junction nucleotides: 6. The CDR3 length is 15 residues. Here the CDR3 reads CASSLPSGGAWEQFF. The CDR3 DNA sequence: TGTGCCAGCAGCTTACCTAGCGGGGGGGCGTGGGAGCAGTTCTTC.

The chain is built from TRBV4-3 and TRBJ1-2; 8 positions match TRBD1. CDR1 is LGHNA and CDR2 is YSLEER in the germline V gene. The CDR3 has 15 residues. The V segment lost 1 base and the J segment 6 bases; nucleotides outside the gene matches: 7. CDR3 loop: CASSQVNRGSHGYTF. Written as DNA, the CDR3 is TGCGCCAGCAGCCAAGTGAACAGGGGGAGTCATGGCTACACCTTC.

The chain links TRBV7-3 to TRBJ1-2, with TRBD1 identical over 8 bases. J gave up 10 bases and V 5 bases, and 15 bases lay outside the gene matches. CDR1 is SGHTA and CDR2 is FQGTGA in the germline V gene. This CDR3 has 15 residues. CDR3 in DNA: TGTGCCAGCAGCCCCAACCCGGGACAGGAAGGGGACTACACCTTC. It is translated as CASSPNPGQEGDYTF.

This clone was observed once. V and J are TRBV25-1 and TRBJ1-2, with 7 bases matching TRBD1. The CDR3 has 13 residues. V gave up 3 bases and J gave up 7 bases; unmatched junction bases: 5. Germline V CDR1 and CDR2: MGHDK, SYGVNS. The CDR3 region is CASSDDRAAGYTF. CDR3 nucleotide sequence: TGTGCCAGCAGTGACGACAGGGCCGCTGGCTACACCTTC.

The chain uses TRBV2 and TRBJ2-7; D might be TRBD2 (7 bases). The CDR3 covers 15 residues. V shed 7 bases and J shed 0 bases, with 16 bases lying between them. Germline CDR1 is SNHLY and CDR2 is FYNNEI. CDR3 protein: CASTGEGVASYEQYF. CDR3 DNA sequence: TGTGCCAGCACCGGGGAGGGGGTGGCCTCCTACGAGCAGTACTTC.

The chain recombines TRBV7-8 with TRBJ1-2; 9 bases align to TRBD1. Germline loops: CDR1 SGHVS, CDR2 FQNEAQ. Germline trimming cut 3 bases from V and 5 bases from J; bases unmatched to any gene: 1. The CDR3 is made up of 13 amino acids. In DNA, the CDR3 is TGTGCCAGCAGCTTGGGACAGGGTTATGGCTACACCTTC. Encoded protein: CASSLGQGYGYTF.

The chain joins TRBV7-2 to TRBJ2-1; 9 bases align to TRBD1. CDR3 length equals 16 residues. CDR1 and CDR2 from the germline V gene are SGHTA and FQGNSA. The J segment lost 4 bases and the V segment lost 5 bases, leaving 9 bases of the junction unmatched. The CDR3 DNA sequence: TGTGCCAGCAGCAAAGAACAGGGGGCCATATACAATGAGCAGTTCTTC. Protein sequence: CASSKEQGAIYNEQFF.

The chain uses TRBV30 and TRBJ1-6; 7 nucleotides agree with TRBD1. CDR3 length equals 14 residues. CDR1 is GTSNPN and CDR2 is SVGIG in the germline V gene (reference sequence). V lost 2 bases to trimming and J lost 3 bases; unmatched junction nucleotides: 1. In nucleotides, the CDR3 is TGTGCCTGGAGTCGGGACAGCTATAATTCACCCCTCCACTTT. Translating gives CAWSRDSYNSPLHF.

This CDR3 reads CASSYRGYNEQFF. CDR3 sequence (DNA): TGTGCCAGCAGTTACAGGGGGTACAATGAGCAGTTCTTC. This chain joins TRBV2 and TRBJ2-1; 8 positions agree with TRBD1. Germline V gene sequence: CDR1 SNHLY, CDR2 FYNNEI. Trimming cost V 5 bases and J 4 bases; bases outside gene matches: 1. The CDR3 length is 13 residues.

The V call is TRBV30, the J call TRBJ2-2; D call uncertain. V was clipped by 4 bases and J by 6 bases, with 6 bases between them. Germline loops: CDR1 GTSNPN, CDR2 SVGIG (reference sequence). This CDR3 has 11 amino acids. CDR3 in amino acids: CAWNRAGELFF. The DNA of the CDR3 is TGTGCCTGGAACCGGGCCGGGGAGCTGTTTTTT.

This rearrangement joins TRBV6-4 to TRBJ1-4; 9 nucleotides align to TRBD1. V gave up 0 bases and J gave up 3 bases; unmatched junction bases: 2. The CDR3 contains 16 residues. Germline assignment: CDR1 MRHNA and CDR2 SNTAGT. The CDR3, as DNA: TGTGCCAGCAGTGACTCGGACAGGGGTTCTAATGAAAAACTGTTTTTT. Its translation is CASSDSDRGSNEKLFF.

CDR3: CAWEPGHNSYEQYF. The DNA of the CDR3 is TGTGCCTGGGAACCGGGACATAACTCCTACGAGCAGTACTTC. The V gene is TRBV30, the J gene TRBJ2-7, with D tentatively TRBD1 (6 bases). CDR1 is GTSNPN, CDR2 SVGIG, per germline (reference sequence). CDR3 length: 14 amino acids. V shed 5 bases and J shed 0 bases, with 14 bases lying between them.

This chain uses TRBV19 with TRBJ2-7; 8 bases fit TRBD1. This CDR3 has 13 amino acids. V trimming: 5 bases; J trimming: 5 bases; junction bases outside the gene matches: 5. Germline CDR1 is LNHDA and CDR2 is SQIVND (reference sequence). DNA of the CDR3: TGTGCCAGTAGTCCGGACAGGGAAGACGAGCAGTACTTC. This codes for CASSPDREDEQYF.

The chain has TRBV5-1 and TRBJ1-2; tentatively, D is TRBD1 (5 bases). The CDR3 consists of 13 residues. V lost 5 bases and J 10 bases, leaving 18 bases between the germline ends. Germline V lookup: CDR1 SGHRS, CDR2 YFSETQ. The CDR3 DNA reads as TGCGCCAGCAGTCCTGACCAGGGTCCTCTCTACACCTTC. Translation: CASSPDQGPLYTF. The variable domain in full, completed from reference TRBV5-1 and TRBJ1-2, reads KAGVTQTPRYLIKTRGQQVTLSCSPISGHRSVSWYQQTPGQGLQFLFEYFSETQRNKGNFPGRFSGRQFSNSRSEMNVSTLELGDSALYLCASSPDQGPLYTFGSGTRLTVV.

This clone was detected only once. The chain carries TRBV7-2 and TRBJ2-7, with D uncertain. The CDR3 is made up of 13 amino acids. Germline-derived CDR1 and CDR2 are SGHTA and FQGNSA. Trimming pared 5 bases from V and 3 bases from J, leaving 11 bases between. CDR3 bases: TGTGCCAGCAGCCCCGGTCGGTTCTACGAGCAGTACTTC. Translating gives CASSPGRFYEQYF.